A single sample is the source of the 20 T cell receptor beta chains below, sequenced in a study of CD8 T cells in Susac syndrome. Random hexamers were used to reverse transcribe an amount of about 0.45 to 1 ug RNA. TCRdb re-derived calls from the immunoSEQ multiplex PCR reads in MiXCR, one entry per CDR3 protein. Found here are 200,000 to 250,000 distinct CDR3 sequences, approximately 94% of them singletons; the top ten hold about 0.15%. The source material was CD4+ T cells from PBMCs. The receptors were gathered from a human donor with Susac syndrome.

The CDR3 DNA reads TGTGCCAGCAGTAGAGGGGCAGGGGGTAATTCACCCCTCCACTTT. Its protein is CASSRGAGGNSPLHF. The chain couples TRBV9 to TRBJ1-6; 7 positions agree with TRBD1. Germline values: CDR1 SGDLS, CDR2 YYNGEE. The CDR3 length is 15 residues. V dropped 5 bases and J dropped 6; count of bases not matched to a gene: 8.

The chain recombines TRBV19 with TRBJ2-7, with a weak D call TRBD2 (7 bases). CDR3 length: 15 amino acids. Trimming took 3 bases from V and 7 from J, leaving 19 bases between them. Germline V gene data show CDR1 as LNHDA and CDR2 as SQIVND (reference sequence). The CDR3 bases are TGTGCCAGTAGTATCGCGGGGGCCCTAGGAGAAGAGCAGTACTTC. Translated, it gives CASSIAGALGEEQYF.

This chain links TRBV6-1 with TRBJ1-2, with D perhaps matching TRBD1 (5 bases). The V gene lost 7 bases and the J gene lost 9 bases, with 21 bases spanning the gap. The CDR3 contains 14 residues. In germline, CDR1 is MNHNS, CDR2 SASEGT. The CDR3 spells CASTDPGRTMRYTF. The CDR3 coding sequence is TGTGCCAGCACCGACCCGGGACGGACTATGCGCTACACCTTC.

The gene calls are TRBV11-2 and TRBJ1-6; unclear D gene. The germline V gene has CDR1 SGHAT and CDR2 FQNNGV. The CDR3 covers 18 residues. Trimming took 0 bases from V and 3 from J, leaving 15 bases between them. The CDR3, as DNA: TGTGCCAGCAGCTTAGACCTACTTGGGCAGCTCTATAATTCACCCCTCCACTTT. Translation gives CASSLDLLGQLYNSPLHF.

The chain couples TRBV30 to TRBJ1-5; 8 bases line up with TRBD1. The ends lost 4 bases at V and 7 bases at J; junction bases unmatched: 9. The CDR3 extends over 14 amino acids. The germline V gene encodes CDR1 GTSNPN and CDR2 SVGIG (reference sequence). CDR3 amino acids: CAWNPTGVRQPQHF. Here the CDR3 DNA reads TGTGCCTGGAATCCGACAGGGGTCAGGCAGCCCCAGCATTTT.

This rearrangement joins TRBV29-1 to TRBJ2-4; 8 nucleotides line up with TRBD2. The V and J ends lost 7 bases and 0 bases, in that order; junction bases with no gene match: 5. CDR1 SQVTM and CDR2 ANQGSEA come from the germline V gene. This CDR3 has 14 amino acids. The chain's CDR3 is CSATGGLAKNIQYF. For the CDR3, the DNA is TGCAGCGCGACGGGGGGGCTAGCCAAAAACATTCAGTACTTC. The complete variable domain, with remaining parts taken from reference TRBV29-1 and TRBJ2-4, reads SAVISQKPSRDICQRGTSLTIQCQVDSQVTMMFWYRQQPGQSLTLIATANQGSEATYESGFVIDKFPISRPNLTFSTLTVSNMSPEDSSIYLCSATGGLAKNIQYFGAGTRLSVL.

The V call is TRBV4-3, the J call TRBJ1-2; 7 bases match TRBD1. Germline values: CDR1 LGHNA, CDR2 YSLEER. The CDR3 extends over 13 amino acids. J was trimmed by 7 bases and V by 4 bases; bases with no gene match: 6. CDR3 nucleotides: TGCGCCAGCAGCCCTTCAAGACAGGGTGGCTACACCTTC. It codes for CASSPSRQGGYTF.

V usage is TRBV6-2 or TRBV6-3 and J usage is TRBJ2-5; 7 bases are a match to TRBD2. In germline, CDR1 is MNHEY, CDR2 SVGEGT. With 6 bases clipped from V and 3 bases from J, the junction kept 13 bases outside the gene matches. The CDR3 consists of 16 residues. The CDR3 sequence is CASSLDFGGEKETQYF. The CDR3 DNA sequence: TGTGCCAGCAGCCTCGATTTTGGGGGGGAAAAAGAGACCCAGTACTTC.

The chain links TRBV6-1 to TRBJ2-7; the D gene is possibly TRBD2 (6 bases). This CDR3 has 16 amino acids. Trimming took 6 bases from V and 7 from J, leaving 25 bases between them. Per the germline V gene, CDR1 is MNHNS and CDR2 is SASEGT. CDR3 bases: TGTGCCAGCAGCCAAACCCCGGGACTGGTCTTGGCGGAGCAGTACTTC. This translates into CASSQTPGLVLAEQYF.

This chain connects TRBV7-8 to TRBJ1-1; no definite D call. Trimming took off 3 bases at V and 11 bases at J, with 16 bases between the two ends. The germline V gene encodes CDR1 SGHVS and CDR2 FQNEAQ. CDR3 length: 13 amino acids. CDR3 DNA sequence: TGTGCCAGCAGCTTTCAGCCGAGGGCCGGGGCTTTCTTT. Amino acid sequence: CASSFQPRAGAFF.

As DNA, the CDR3 is TGCAGTGCTAGTTCGGGGGGGACCTACGAGCAGTACTTC. Protein: CSASSGGTYEQYF. This chain links TRBV20-1 with TRBJ2-7; 8 bases are a match to TRBD2. Per germline, CDR1 DFQATT and CDR2 SNEGSKA (reference sequence). V lost 3 bases and J lost 2; bases outside the gene matches: 3. This CDR3 is built from 13 residues.

The chain carries TRBV29-1 and TRBJ1-2; possible D gene TRBD1, 5 bases. The CDR3 extends over 12 amino acids. The V and J ends lost 4 bases and 4 bases respectively, with 10 bases between them. Germline V CDR1 and CDR2: SQVTM, ANQGSEA. DNA for the CDR3: TGCAGCGTTGGAGAGGGGCTCTATGGCTACACCTTC. This gives the protein CSVGEGLYGYTF.

J is TRBJ2-1 and V is TRBV11-2; TRBD2 is a possible D gene (5 bases). The CDR3 covers 12 residues. Germline V gives CDR1 SGHAT, CDR2 FQNNGV. The V end was cut by 8 bases, the J end by 7 bases, with 12 bases between. CDR3 bases: TGTGCCAGCGGACTTTTACGGAATGAGCAGTTCTTC. Protein: CASGLLRNEQFF.

The chain combines TRBV24-1 with TRBJ1-4; D is ambiguous. Trimming stripped 4 bases from V and 9 bases from J, with 8 bases between. From germline, CDR1 is KGHDR and CDR2 SFDVKD. This CDR3 spans 12 amino acids. CDR3 protein: CATSDKGKKLFF. CDR3 coding DNA: TGTGCCACCAGTGACAAGGGAAAAAAACTGTTTTTT.

The genes are TRBV29-1 and TRBJ2-1; D is perhaps TRBD1 (7 bases). From germline, CDR1 is SQVTM and CDR2 ANQGSEA. V lost 7 bases and J 8 bases, leaving 24 bases between the germline ends. The CDR3 has 15 amino acids. The CDR3 protein is CSGGVWTTGEDEQFF. In DNA, the CDR3 is TGCAGCGGTGGGGTCTGGACCACAGGGGAGGATGAGCAGTTCTTC.

The chain uses TRBV3-1 and TRBJ1-1, with D possibly TRBD1 on 5 matching bases. The germline V gene encodes CDR1 LGHDT and CDR2 YNNKEL (reference sequence). The CDR3 contains 17 residues. V dropped 0 bases and J dropped 3 bases, with 17 bases sitting between them. The CDR3 loop is CASSQDRDWRFDTEAFF. The CDR3 DNA reads as TGTGCCAGCAGCCAAGACAGGGATTGGAGATTTGACACTGAAGCTTTCTTT.

The J gene is TRBJ2-7, the V gene TRBV5-6; D might be TRBD2 (5 bases). The V end was cut by 1 base, the J end by 0 bases, with 23 bases between. Germline V gene sequence: CDR1 SGHDT, CDR2 YYEEEE. The CDR3 length is 19 residues. In DNA form, the CDR3 reads TGTGCCAGCAGCTTGTTCTCTGGAACCTCCGGGATTAGCTCCTACGAGCAGTACTTC. Encoded protein: CASSLFSGTSGISSYEQYF. The full variable domain, completed using reference TRBV5-6 and TRBJ2-7, is DAGVTQSPTHLIKTRGQQVTLRCSPKSGHDTVSWYQQALGQGPQFIFQYYEEEERQRGNFPDRFSGHQFPNYSSELNVNALLLGDSALYLCASSLFSGTSGISSYEQYFGPGTRLTVT.

The chain uses TRBV5-1 and TRBJ1-1; TRBD1 matches at 11 bases. This CDR3 spans 18 amino acids. Per germline, CDR1 SGHRS and CDR2 YFSETQ. V trimming: 4 bases; J trimming: 4 bases; junction bases outside the gene matches: 15. The CDR3 coding sequence is TGCGCCAGCAGCCTTCGGACAGGGGGCGAGTCAATGGGCACTGAAGCTTTCTTT. Its translation is CASSLRTGGESMGTEAFF.

This clonotype has just one count. The V and J genes are TRBV6-2 or TRBV6-3 and TRBJ2-7, with 16 bases fitting TRBD2. The CDR3 contains 17 residues. Germline V CDR1 and CDR2: MNHEY, SVGEGT. V shed 2 bases, J shed 3 bases, and the junction held 4 bases outside the gene matches. The CDR3 region is CASSYPGTSGGDYEQYF. The CDR3 DNA sequence: TGTGCCAGCAGTTACCCCGGGACTAGCGGGGGGGACTACGAGCAGTACTTC.

CDR3 coding DNA: TGCGCCAGCAGCCAAGTTCCTAGGACAGAGGATTATGGCTACACCTTC. Translated, it gives CASSQVPRTEDYGYTF. This chain uses TRBV4-1 with TRBJ1-2; tentative D call: TRBD1 (6 bases). Trimming removed 1 base at V and 5 bases at J, with 17 bases between. CDR3 length: 16 amino acids. The germline V gene encodes CDR1 MGHRA and CDR2 YSYEKL.